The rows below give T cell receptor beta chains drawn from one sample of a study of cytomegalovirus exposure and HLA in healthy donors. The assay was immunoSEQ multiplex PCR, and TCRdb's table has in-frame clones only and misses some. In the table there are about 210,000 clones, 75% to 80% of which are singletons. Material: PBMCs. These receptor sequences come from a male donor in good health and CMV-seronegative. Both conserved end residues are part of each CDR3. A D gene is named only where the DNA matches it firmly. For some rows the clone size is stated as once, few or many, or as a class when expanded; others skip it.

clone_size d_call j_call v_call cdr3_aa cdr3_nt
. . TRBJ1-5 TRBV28 CASSLVQGTGNQPQHF TGTGCCAGCAGTTTAGTACAGGGCACGGGCAATCAGCCCCAGCATTTT
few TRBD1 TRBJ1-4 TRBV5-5 CASSFALGQGREKLFF TGTGCCAGCAGCTTCGCCTTGGGACAGGGACGCGAAAAACTGTTTTTT
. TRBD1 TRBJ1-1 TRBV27 CASSFQGATEAFF TGTGCCAGCAGTTTTCAGGGGGCAACTGAAGCTTTCTTT
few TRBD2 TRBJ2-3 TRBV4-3 CASSQTTASGPTDTQYF TGCGCCAGCAGCCAAACCACGGCTAGCGGGCCCACAGATACGCAGTATTTT
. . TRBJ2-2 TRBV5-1 CASSLDGRGNTGELFF TGCGCCAGCAGCTTGGATGGCAGGGGTAACACCGGGGAGCTGTTTTTT
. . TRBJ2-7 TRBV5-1 CASSLASSSTSYEQYF TGCGCCAGCAGCTTGGCCTCTAGTTCGACCTCCTACGAGCAGTACTTC
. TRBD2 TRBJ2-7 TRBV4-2 CASSRLPGLAGEYEQYF TGTGCCAGCAGCCGCCTCCCGGGACTAGCGGGAGAGTACGAGCAGTACTTC
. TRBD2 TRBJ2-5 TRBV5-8 CASSEVLAGGPETQYF TGTGCCAGCAGCGAAGTACTAGCGGGGGGGCCAGAGACCCAGTACTTC
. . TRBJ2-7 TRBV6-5 CASSSRQAGGYEQYF TGTGCCAGCAGTTCCAGACAGGCCGGAGGCTACGAGCAGTACTTC
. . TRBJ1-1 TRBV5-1 CASSLVGERTEAFF TGCGCCAGCAGCTTGGTCGGGGAGAGGACTGAAGCTTTCTTT
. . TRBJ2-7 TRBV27 CASSTGTAVYEQYF TGTGCCAGCAGTACCGGGACTGCGGTCTACGAGCAGTACTTC
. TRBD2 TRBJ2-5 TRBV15 CATTTTSGSAETQYF TGTGCCACCACCACGACTAGCGGGAGTGCGGAGACCCAGTACTTC
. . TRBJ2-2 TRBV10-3 CAISPERGSGELFF TGTGCCATCAGTCCCGAACGGGGGTCCGGGGAGCTGTTTTTT
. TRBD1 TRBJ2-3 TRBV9 CASSATGGLADTQYF TGTGCCAGCAGCGCGACAGGGGGATTGGCAGATACGCAGTATTTT
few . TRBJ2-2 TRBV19 CASNRVNTGELFF TGTGCCAGTAACAGGGTTAACACCGGGGAGCTGTTTTTT
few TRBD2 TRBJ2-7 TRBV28 CASTRPLAGLRLQYF TGTGCCAGCACCCGTCCACTAGCGGGGTTACGATTGCAGTACTTC
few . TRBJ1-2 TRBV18 CASSPETEYGYTF TGTGCCAGCTCACCAGAGACAGAGTATGGCTACACCTTC
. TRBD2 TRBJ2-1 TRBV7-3 CASSLTGTSGNYNEQFF TGTGCCAGCAGCTTAACGGGGACTAGCGGCAACTACAATGAGCAGTTCTTC
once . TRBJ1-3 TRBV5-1 CASSQRDTTSTIYF TGCGCCAGCAGCCAACGGGACACCACTTCCACCATATATTTT
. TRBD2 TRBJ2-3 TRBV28 CASSFGLAESTDTQYF TGTGCCAGCAGTTTCGGACTAGCGGAGAGCACAGATACGCAGTATTTT
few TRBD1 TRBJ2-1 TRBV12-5 CASGRNSGQRYNEQFF TGTGCTAGTGGTAGAAACTCGGGACAGCGGTACAATGAGCAGTTCTTC
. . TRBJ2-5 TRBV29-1 CSAKGSGETQYF TGCAGCGCCAAGGGATCGGGGGAGACCCAGTACTTC
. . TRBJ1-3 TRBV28 CASSVLGQRGSGNTIYF TGTGCCAGCAGTGTCCTGGGCCAACGGGGATCTGGAAACACCATATATTTT
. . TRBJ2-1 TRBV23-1 CASSQSRQNYNEQFF TGCGCCAGCAGTCAATCGCGGCAGAACTACAATGAGCAGTTCTTC
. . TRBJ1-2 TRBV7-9 CASSLGYRQTDGYTF TGTGCCAGCAGCTTAGGATATAGGCAGACAGATGGCTACACCTTC
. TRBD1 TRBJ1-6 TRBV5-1 CASSLGRGREDRPLHF TGCGCCAGCAGCTTGGGCAGGGGGCGCGAGGACAGACCCCTCCACTTT
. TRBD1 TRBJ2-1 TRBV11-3 CASSSRDRDNEQFF TGTGCCAGCAGCTCCCGGGACAGGGACAATGAGCAGTTCTTC
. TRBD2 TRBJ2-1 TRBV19 CASSIVGTRDEQFF TGTGCCAGTAGTATAGTAGGGACTAGAGATGAGCAGTTCTTC
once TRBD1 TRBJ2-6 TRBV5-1 CASSPWTGGSGANVLTF TGCGCCAGCAGCCCCTGGACAGGGGGCTCTGGGGCCAACGTCCTGACTTTC
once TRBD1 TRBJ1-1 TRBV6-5 CASQTGGTEAFF TGTGCCAGCCAGACAGGGGGCACTGAAGCTTTCTTT